A selection of T cell receptor beta chains follows, all from one sample in a study of shared T cell receptors in the human thymus. Sequencing was performed with immunoSEQ multiplex PCR; in TCRdb, only in-frame clones are kept and a portion is missing. The sample consists of roughly 700,000 clones, approximately 88% of them appearing once. A further study also used this sample, focusing on human thymus T cells.

Sequenced material: thymocytes. Receptors were obtained from a boy under two years old with a congenital heart defect. Both conserved end residues are part of each CDR3.

len | v_gene | CDR3aa
16 | TRBV6-6 | CASSYTDRGTKNIQYF
19 | TRBV7-8 | CASTPTGRFERECYNEQFF
13 | TRBV5-4 | CASRHGTYNEQFF
14 | TRBV6-1 | CASSGSRTYNEQFF
16 | TRBV27 | CASRSGLAGELETQYF
20 | TRBV29-1 | CSAVGGSLWGGRRGYNEQFF
14 | TRBV27 | CASSPSGSGNEQYF
17 | TRBV10-3 | CAISEERGPQGGNTIYF
15 | TRBV7-3 | CASSTARTGSCGYTF
14 | TRBV9 | CASSASGTGDEQYF
16 | TRBV7-9 | CASSLGLHHGVEKLFF
16 | TRBV7-9 | CASSSPMDRGRNEQFF
12 | TRBV10-2 | CAGLARKETQYF
17 | TRBV6-4 | CASSDYPRLLRGTEAFF
13 | TRBV13 | CASRPDKYNEQFF
13 | TRBV11-2 | CASSKGLNNEQFF
16 | TRBV7-9 | CASSPRQASGVYEQYF
16 | TRBV7-6 | CASSPMGARVPDTQYF
15 | TRBV7-6 | CASSLAGEGTGELFF
17 | TRBV21-1 | CASSNPSGSQSSYEQYF
15 | TRBV27 | CASRARLAGDETQYF
15 | TRBV18 | CASSPPFTVGYGYTF
16 | TRBV29-1 | CSVRGGRGSSYNEQFF
19 | TRBV7-9 | CASSLEEGAGAGGTGELFF
16 | TRBV6-6 | CASTTRGFRMNTEAFF
18 | TRBV5-4 | CASSHKIPGPPPVHTQYF
8 | TRBV20-1 | CSASRSTF
14 | TRBV19 | CASSMRGNNQPQHF
16 | TRBV18 | CASSLIDRATAYEQYF
15 | TRBV5-1 | CASSRPSGSYNEQFF
19 | TRBV4-1 | CASSQPRTQTSLNSYEQYF
15 | TRBV10-3 | CAIRAISPRDNEQFF
15 | TRBV19 | CASSSGQGRHSPLHF
14 | TRBV5-1 | CASSLDRPLNGYTF
13 | TRBV7-2 | CASSSEGTYEQYF
16 | TRBV7-2 | CASSRRTSGPEKTQYF
14 | TRBV19 | CASSIGAGGEGYTF
14 | TRBV6-1 | CASRLGGQAGELFF
18 | TRBV7-9 | CASSPGLAGGPGTDTQYF
16 | TRBV19 | CASSMTWSSGTYEQYF
16 | TRBV5-4 | CASSFRTSGITDTQYF
13 | TRBV27 | CASSFPDYNEQFF
16 | TRBV5-6 | CASSLAPSGPTDTQYF
18 | TRBV1 | CTSSPTYIRLANVNEQFF
12 | TRBV18 | CASSLQGQPQHF